This paragraph reports one T cell receptor beta chain. These data come from a study of response to subunit inactivated influenza vaccine. TCRdb ran MiXCR on the RT-PCR reads and lists one entry per CDR3 protein. The sample records roughly 190,000 distinct CDR3 sequences, approximately 15% being singletons. The material was CD8+ T cells sorted from PBMCs, obtained 5 days after vaccination. This TCR came from a man aged 50 to 60 who received an inactivated influenza vaccine.

The CDR3 DNA reads as TGTGCCAGCAGCCAATCGGGGGGGCCCTCTGGAAACACCATATATTTT. Translation: CASSQSGGPSGNTIYF. The chain has TRBV7-8 and TRBJ1-3, with a weak D call TRBD1 (6 bases). In germline, CDR1 is SGHVS, CDR2 FQNEAQ. Trimming stripped 5 bases from V and 0 bases from J, with 14 bases between. This CDR3 contains 16 residues.